These 23 T cell receptor beta chains were sequenced from one sample in a study of blood T cell repertoires in COVID-19. Sequencing was performed with immunoSEQ multiplex PCR; in TCRdb, only in-frame clones are kept and a portion is missing. The table includes about 380,000 clones, more than 75% detected once. The sequenced sample was PBMCs or T cells enriched from blood (not recorded which). These receptors all stem from a woman aged 18-30 years who had recovered from COVID-19.

The chain carries TRBV2 and TRBJ2-5; D not resolved. From germline, CDR1 is SNHLY and CDR2 FYNNEI. V was cut by 7 bases and J by 5 bases, with 11 bases left in between. The CDR3 loop spans 12 amino acids. CDR3 amino acids: CASTELVETQYF. DNA for the CDR3: TGTGCCAGCACCGAGCTAGTGGAGACCCAGTACTTC.

The V call is TRBV6-1, the J call TRBJ2-7, with D perhaps TRBD2 (6 bases). CDR3 size: 13 residues. The V end lost 3 bases, the J end lost 3 bases, and 9 bases lay between the germline ends. Germline lookup yields CDR1 MNHNS and CDR2 SASEGT. The CDR3 DNA reads TGTGCCAGCAGTGATAGCGGTTACTACGAGCAGTACTTC. Translated, it gives CASSDSGYYEQYF.

The V and J genes are TRBV28 and TRBJ1-2; 8 bases map to TRBD1. CDR1 and CDR2 (germline): MDHEN, SYDVKM. The trim removed 8 bases at V and 6 bases at J, leaving 14 bases unmatched. This CDR3 has 15 residues. CDR3 residues: CASWTGLGIGNGYTF. The CDR3 bases are TGTGCCAGCTGGACAGGGCTCGGGATTGGGAATGGCTACACCTTC.

The V and J genes are TRBV4-1 and TRBJ1-1; no definite D call. Germline V gives CDR1 MGHRA, CDR2 YSYEKL. This CDR3 region has 13 residues. Trimming took 1 base from V and 6 from J, leaving 9 bases between them. The CDR3 region has the DNA TGCGCCAGCAGCCAAGTAGAAACAGCTGAAGCTTTCTTT. Its translation: CASSQVETAEAFF.

The chain carries TRBV2 and TRBJ2-1, with TRBD2 matching 11 bases. The ends lost 7 bases at V and 4 bases at J; junction bases unmatched: 18. The CDR3 length is 19 residues. The germline V gene encodes CDR1 SNHLY and CDR2 FYNNEI. Here the CDR3 DNA reads TGTGCCAGCATTGGGGCTAGCGGGGGGTCGTCTGGCCTGTACAATGAGCAGTTCTTC. Translating it yields CASIGASGGSSGLYNEQFF. Combining the CDR3 with reference TRBV2 and TRBJ2-1 gives the whole variable domain EPEVTQTPSHQVTQMGQEVILRCVPISNHLYFYWYRQILGQKVEFLVSFYNNEISEKSEIFDDQFSVERPDGSNFTLKIRSTKLEDSAMYFCASIGASGGSSGLYNEQFFGPGTRLTVL.

The V gene is TRBV19, the J gene TRBJ2-7; the D is unclear. Trimming left V 4 bases short and J 2 bases short, with 9 bases between. The CDR3 length is 13 residues. Germline-derived CDR1 and CDR2 are LNHDA and SQIVND (reference sequence). The CDR3 DNA is TGTGCCAGTAGTACGGCCGGAGCCTACGAGCAGTACTTC. Residues: CASSTAGAYEQYF.

The rearrangement uses TRBV10-3 and TRBJ2-3; the D gene is possibly TRBD2 (5 bases). Germline-derived CDR1 and CDR2 are ENHRY and SYGVKD. Trimming cost V 7 bases and J 4 bases, with 12 bases left between them. The CDR3 has 13 residues. CDR3 sequence: CAIKLEVADTQYF. Here the CDR3 DNA reads TGTGCCATCAAACTAGAGGTAGCAGATACGCAGTATTTT.

This clone appeared once. V gene TRBV11-2 combines with J gene TRBJ1-2, with D possibly being TRBD1 (6 bases). Germline V gene sequence: CDR1 SGHAT, CDR2 FQNNGV. The ends were cut back, 5 bases at V and 1 base at J, with 14 bases in the middle. The CDR3 consists of 15 residues. The CDR3 region is CASSTWEGGNYGYTF. DNA for the CDR3: TGTGCCAGCAGCACATGGGAGGGGGGTAACTATGGCTACACCTTC.

V and J are TRBV2 and TRBJ2-3, with D unresolved. CDR1 SNHLY and CDR2 FYNNEI come from the germline V gene. The V end lost 3 bases, the J end lost 0 bases, and 7 bases lay between the germline ends. The CDR3 loop spans 14 amino acids. The CDR3 nucleotides read TGTGCCAGCAGTGAGATGGCTAGCACAGATACGCAGTATTTT. Its translation: CASSEMASTDTQYF.

The J gene is TRBJ1-2, the V gene TRBV19, with 9 bases matching TRBD1. This CDR3 has 17 residues. Trimming cost V 7 bases and J 3 bases; bases outside gene matches: 15. The germline V gene encodes CDR1 LNHDA and CDR2 SQIVND (reference sequence). The CDR3 sequence is CASNSYGQGFNDYGYTF. The CDR3 DNA reads TGTGCCAGTAACAGTTACGGACAGGGGTTTAATGACTATGGCTACACCTTC.

In DNA form, the CDR3 reads TGTGCCAGCAGTTTCCAGGGGGCAATATACAATGAGCAGTTCTTC. This sequence encodes CASSFQGAIYNEQFF. The rearrangement links TRBV27 to TRBJ2-1; 8 nucleotides line up with TRBD1. The CDR3 extends over 15 amino acids. J gave up 4 bases and V 3 bases, and 5 bases lay outside the gene matches. Germline CDR1 reads MNHEY; CDR2 reads SMNVEV (reference sequence).

This chain connects TRBV6-5 to TRBJ2-7; tentatively, D is TRBD2 (6 bases). Trimming cost V 3 bases and J 2 bases, with 8 bases left between them. This CDR3 region has 13 residues. Germline CDR1 is MNHEY and CDR2 is SVGAGI. The CDR3 here is CASSYAGPYEQYF. CDR3 coding DNA: TGTGCCAGCAGTTATGCGGGGCCCTACGAGCAGTACTTC.

On this clone itself: A far larger clone is only one base removed, so a read error is likely. The J gene is TRBJ2-2, the V gene TRBV6-4; 8 bases map to TRBD1. The CDR3 sequence is 14 residues long. The V gene's germline CDR1 is MRHNA and CDR2 SNTAGT. V lost 3 bases, J lost 3 bases, and 0 bases stayed unmatched. For the CDR3, the DNA is TGTGCCAGCAGTGAGACAGGGGACACCGGGGAGCTGTTTTTT. It is translated as CASSETGDTGELFF.

V usage is TRBV28 and J usage is TRBJ1-4, with D perhaps matching TRBD1 (5 bases). Deletions cut 5 bases from V and 5 bases from J, with 18 bases between. The V gene's germline CDR1 is MDHEN and CDR2 SYDVKM. The CDR3 covers 16 residues. The CDR3 DNA sequence: TGTGCCAGCAGTCCCGCTAGGGGACTATGGAATGAAAAACTGTTTTTT. This translates into CASSPARGLWNEKLFF.

The CDR3 region has the DNA TGTGCCAGCAGTCATACCTTTGGACAGGGGAGAAGCTACGAGCAGTACTTC. Translated, it gives CASSHTFGQGRSYEQYF. The chain is built from TRBV6-6 and TRBJ2-7, with 9 bases identical to TRBD1. Per germline, CDR1 MNHNY and CDR2 SVGAGI (reference sequence). This CDR3 region has 17 residues. V shed 5 bases, J shed 3 bases, and the junction held 14 bases outside the gene matches.

This chain uses TRBV7-2 with TRBJ2-3; 9 nucleotides line up with TRBD2. This CDR3 comprises 15 residues. CDR1 and CDR2 (germline): SGHTA, FQGNSA. J lost 3 bases, V lost 0 bases, and 1 base had no gene match. The CDR3 here is CASSLALAGTDTQYF. The CDR3, as DNA: TGTGCCAGCAGCTTAGCGCTAGCGGGGACAGATACGCAGTATTTT.

This chain links TRBV5-4 with TRBJ2-1; 8 bases match TRBD2. This CDR3 comprises 16 residues. With V trimmed by 3 bases and J by 2 bases, 7 bases remained unmatched. Germline CDR1 SGHNT, CDR2 YYREEE (reference sequence). The CDR3 nucleotides read TGTGCCAGCAGCTGGACCACTAGCGGTACCTACAATGAGCAGTTCTTC. Translating it yields CASSWTTSGTYNEQFF.

This chain joins TRBV29-1 and TRBJ1-1; the D is unclear. Trimming shortened V by 2 bases and J by 4 bases, and 11 bases separated the two germline ends. This CDR3 has 13 residues. Germline lookup yields CDR1 SQVTM and CDR2 ANQGSEA. This CDR3 is CSVEPRGGTEAFF. DNA of the CDR3: TGCAGCGTTGAACCCCGGGGTGGCACTGAAGCTTTCTTT.

This chain uses TRBV7-9 with TRBJ1-5; D call uncertain. The CDR3 consists of 12 residues. Germline CDR1 is SEHNR and CDR2 is FQNEAQ (reference sequence). V was trimmed by 5 bases and J by 8 bases, leaving 10 bases between them. The CDR3 is CASSLESKPQHF. The CDR3 DNA sequence: TGTGCCAGCAGCCTTGAGAGTAAGCCCCAGCATTTT.

In this sample, this clone turned up once. The chain is built from TRBV5-1 and TRBJ1-3; D gene ambiguous. Germline V gene lookup returns CDR1 SGHRS and CDR2 YFSETQ. The CDR3 length is 16 residues. With 1 base removed from V and 0 bases from J, the gap between germline ends came to 11 bases. Here the CDR3 DNA reads TGCGCCAGCAGCTTGACCCTCCGCGGCTCTGGAAACACCATATATTTT. Encoded protein: CASSLTLRGSGNTIYF.

There are a few counts of this clone. This chain uses TRBV28 with TRBJ1-2; TRBD1 agrees at 9 bases. In germline, CDR1 is MDHEN, CDR2 SYDVKM. Germline trimming cut 8 bases from V and 6 bases from J; bases unmatched to any gene: 10. This CDR3 has 14 residues. The CDR3 region has the DNA TGTGCCAGCCGAAGGACAGGGGAAATGGATGGCTACACCTTC. It specifies CASRRTGEMDGYTF.

This chain's CDR3 is CASSPLGRGTDTQYF. The CDR3 DNA is TGTGCCAGCTCACCGTTGGGCAGGGGCACAGATACGCAGTATTTT. This chain links TRBV18 with TRBJ2-3; D might be TRBD1 (5 bases). This CDR3 comprises 15 residues. V was cut by 3 bases and J by 1 base, with 11 bases left in between. Germline V gene lookup returns CDR1 KGHSH and CDR2 LQKENI.

Notes on this clone: Other DNA sequences in this sample translate to the same CDR3. The rearrangement joins TRBV30 to TRBJ1-6; 8 bases are shared with TRBD1. The germline V gene has CDR1 GTSNPN and CDR2 SVGIG (reference sequence). The J segment lost 9 bases and the V segment lost 0 bases, leaving 4 bases of the junction unmatched. The CDR3 is made up of 14 amino acids. The CDR3 DNA reads TGTGCCTGGAGTGTCGGACAGGGTGGTTCACCCCTCCACTTT. Translating gives CAWSVGQGGSPLHF. Full variable domain (rest looked up from reference TRBV30 and TRBJ1-6): SQTIHQWPATLVQPVGSPLSLECTVEGTSNPNLYWYRQAAGRGLQLLFYSVGIGQISSEVPQNLSASRPQDRQFILSSKKLLLSDSGFYLCAWSVGQGGSPLHFGNGTRLTVT.